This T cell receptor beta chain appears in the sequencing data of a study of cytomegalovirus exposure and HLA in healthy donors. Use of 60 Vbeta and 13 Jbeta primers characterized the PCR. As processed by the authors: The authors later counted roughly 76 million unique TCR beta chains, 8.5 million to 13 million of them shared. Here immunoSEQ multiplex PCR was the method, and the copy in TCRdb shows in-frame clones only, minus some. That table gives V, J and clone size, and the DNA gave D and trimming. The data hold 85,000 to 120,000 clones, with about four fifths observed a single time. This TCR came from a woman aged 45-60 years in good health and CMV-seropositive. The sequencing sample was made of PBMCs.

The CDR3 nucleotides read TGCGCCAGCAGCACACCGGGACAGGGGGGAGAGACCCAGTACTTC. Translating gives CASSTPGQGGETQYF. This chain connects TRBV5-1 to TRBJ2-5; 11 bases are a match to TRBD1. The CDR3 extends over 15 amino acids. Trimming cost V 4 bases and J 4 bases; bases outside gene matches: 6. Germline CDR1 reads SGHRS; CDR2 reads YFSETQ.